This is a list of T cell receptor beta chains from one sample in a study of blood T cell repertoires in COVID-19. Here immunoSEQ multiplex PCR was the method, and the copy in TCRdb shows in-frame clones only, minus some. The table shows about 36,000 clones, with approximately 78% occurring only once. Sequenced material: peripheral blood. Receptor source: a human donor in a cohort sampled during active or convalescent COVID-19. The donor label of this sample is uncertain. The CDR3 runs from the conserved cysteine through the conserved F or W. A D gene is named only where the DNA matches it firmly. The size of a clone is reported for some rows only, either as once, few or many, or as a class for expanded clones.

D gene: NA; V gene: TRBV15; clone size: NA; J gene: TRBJ1-2; CDR3 length: 15; CDR3 DNA: TGTGCCACCAGCAGACTCCATGGGGGCGCCTATGGCTACACCTTC; CDR3 protein: CATSRLHGGAYGYTF
D gene: TRBD1; V gene: TRBV19; clone size: NA; J gene: TRBJ1-1; CDR3 length: 16; CDR3 DNA: TGTGCCAGTAGTCCGCGACAGGGGGCGGGGGGAACTGAAGCTTTCTTT; CDR3 protein: CASSPRQGAGGTEAFF
D gene: NA; V gene: TRBV4-3; clone size: NA; J gene: TRBJ2-1; CDR3 length: 13; CDR3 DNA: TGCGCCAGCAGCCAAGTGCCGGGGTCACAGCAGTTCTTC; CDR3 protein: CASSQVPGSQQFF
D gene: NA; V gene: TRBV19; clone size: NA; J gene: TRBJ2-1; CDR3 length: 14; CDR3 DNA: TGTGCCAGTAGTATACCAGGGGCCCACAATGAGCAGTTCTTC; CDR3 protein: CASSIPGAHNEQFF
D gene: NA; V gene: TRBV6-5; clone size: NA; J gene: TRBJ1-5; CDR3 length: 15; CDR3 DNA: TGTGCCAGCAGTTACCGACAGTTTTCCGATCAGCCCCAGCATTTT; CDR3 protein: CASSYRQFSDQPQHF
D gene: TRBD1; V gene: TRBV5-6; clone size: NA; J gene: TRBJ2-3; CDR3 length: 16; CDR3 DNA: TGTGCCAGCAGCCGCCGGACAGGCCAAGGCGCAGATACGCAGTATTTT; CDR3 protein: CASSRRTGQGADTQYF
D gene: TRBD1; V gene: TRBV2; clone size: NA; J gene: TRBJ1-3; CDR3 length: 16; CDR3 DNA: TGTGCCAGCAGTGTAATCCGGGACAGAGGGGGAAACACCATATATTTT; CDR3 protein: CASSVIRDRGGNTIYF
D gene: TRBD2; V gene: TRBV9; clone size: NA; J gene: TRBJ2-7; CDR3 length: 15; CDR3 DNA: TGTGCCAGCAGCGGCGCCCTAGCGGGGAACTACGAGCAGTACTTC; CDR3 protein: CASSGALAGNYEQYF
D gene: NA; V gene: TRBV9; clone size: once; J gene: TRBJ2-7; CDR3 length: 15; CDR3 DNA: TGTGCCAGCAGCGTAGGGCCAGGGGTCACCTACGAGCAGTACTTC; CDR3 protein: CASSVGPGVTYEQYF
D gene: NA; V gene: TRBV5-1; clone size: NA; J gene: TRBJ2-7; CDR3 length: 16; CDR3 DNA: TGCGCCAGCAGCCTGGCGGGGGGGACAGGGATAGACGAGCAGTACTTC; CDR3 protein: CASSLAGGTGIDEQYF
D gene: TRBD2; V gene: TRBV19; clone size: NA; J gene: TRBJ2-7; CDR3 length: 15; CDR3 DNA: TGTGCCAGTAGTTCCCCGGGACGGGGGGCCTACGAGCAGTACTTC; CDR3 protein: CASSSPGRGAYEQYF
D gene: NA; V gene: TRBV7-9; clone size: NA; J gene: TRBJ1-2; CDR3 length: 16; CDR3 DNA: TGTGCCAGCAGCCGGAGTGGAGGGGAACCTAACTATGGCTACACCTTC; CDR3 protein: CASSRSGGEPNYGYTF
D gene: TRBD2; V gene: TRBV6-2/TRBV6-3; clone size: NA; J gene: TRBJ2-1; CDR3 length: 14; CDR3 DNA: TGTGCCAGCAGTACCCATAGCGGGAGAAATGAGCAGTTCTTC; CDR3 protein: CASSTHSGRNEQFF
D gene: NA; V gene: TRBV6-2/TRBV6-3; clone size: NA; J gene: TRBJ2-4; CDR3 length: 13; CDR3 DNA: TGTGCCAGCAGTTACTCGTTAGGGGGCATTCAGTACTTC; CDR3 protein: CASSYSLGGIQYF
D gene: TRBD2; V gene: TRBV7-6; clone size: NA; J gene: TRBJ2-3; CDR3 length: 16; CDR3 DNA: TGTGCCAGCAGCTTACTTTCTAGCGGGAACACAGATACGCAGTATTTT; CDR3 protein: CASSLLSSGNTDTQYF
D gene: TRBD2; V gene: TRBV20-1; clone size: NA; J gene: TRBJ2-1; CDR3 length: 18; CDR3 DNA: TGCAGTGCTAGTAGCGGACTAGCGGGAGGGCTACCGTACAATGAGCAGTTCTTC; CDR3 protein: CSASSGLAGGLPYNEQFF
D gene: NA; V gene: TRBV7-2; clone size: NA; J gene: TRBJ2-3; CDR3 length: 12; CDR3 DNA: TGTGCCAGCAGCCTTCTCACAGATACGCAGTATTTT; CDR3 protein: CASSLLTDTQYF
D gene: NA; V gene: TRBV27; clone size: NA; J gene: TRBJ2-7; CDR3 length: 13; CDR3 DNA: TGTGCCAGCAGTACAGGCCCAGACTACGAGCAGTACTTC; CDR3 protein: CASSTGPDYEQYF
D gene: NA; V gene: TRBV24-1; clone size: NA; J gene: TRBJ2-6; CDR3 length: 16; CDR3 DNA: TGTGCCACCAGTGATCCCAGGGTATTGGGGGCCAACGTCCTGACTTTC; CDR3 protein: CATSDPRVLGANVLTF
D gene: TRBD1; V gene: TRBV19; clone size: once; J gene: TRBJ1-1; CDR3 length: 14; CDR3 DNA: TGTGCCAGTACCACGGGACAGAGAAGGACTGAAGCTTTCTTT; CDR3 protein: CASTTGQRRTEAFF
D gene: TRBD1; V gene: TRBV2; clone size: NA; J gene: TRBJ1-6; CDR3 length: 14; CDR3 DNA: TGTGCCAGCAGGGCCGGGACAGATAATTCACCCCTCCACTTT; CDR3 protein: CASRAGTDNSPLHF
D gene: TRBD1; V gene: TRBV5-1; clone size: NA; J gene: TRBJ1-1; CDR3 length: 15; CDR3 DNA: TGCGCCAGCAGCTCAGGAAGGACAGGGAACACTGAAGCTTTCTTT; CDR3 protein: CASSSGRTGNTEAFF
D gene: TRBD1; V gene: TRBV27; clone size: once; J gene: TRBJ1-2; CDR3 length: 17; CDR3 DNA: TGTGCCAGCAGTTTATCCTGGGACAGGGGCTATCTCGATGGCTACACCTTC; CDR3 protein: CASSLSWDRGYLDGYTF
D gene: NA; V gene: TRBV5-1; clone size: NA; J gene: TRBJ1-2; CDR3 length: 13; CDR3 DNA: TGCGCCAGCAGCTCCTCGGGTAGCTATGGCTACACCTTC; CDR3 protein: CASSSSGSYGYTF
D gene: TRBD1; V gene: TRBV30; clone size: NA; J gene: TRBJ2-7; CDR3 length: 12; CDR3 DNA: TGTGCCTGGAGCCGCCAGGGGGACAAGCAGTACTTC; CDR3 protein: CAWSRQGDKQYF
D gene: TRBD2; V gene: TRBV27; clone size: NA; J gene: TRBJ2-1; CDR3 length: 13; CDR3 DNA: TGTGCCAGCAGTTTAGGGACTAACAATGAGCAGTTCTTC; CDR3 protein: CASSLGTNNEQFF
D gene: TRBD2; V gene: TRBV7-2; clone size: NA; J gene: TRBJ2-7; CDR3 length: 15; CDR3 DNA: TGTGCCAGCAGCGCTAGCGGGAGGGCCTCCTACGAGCAGTACTTC; CDR3 protein: CASSASGRASYEQYF
D gene: TRBD2; V gene: TRBV11-2; clone size: NA; J gene: TRBJ2-1; CDR3 length: 16; CDR3 DNA: TGTGCCAGCAGCTTATGGTCGGCTAGCGGGAGCGGTGAGCAGTTCTTC; CDR3 protein: CASSLWSASGSGEQFF
D gene: TRBD2; V gene: TRBV19; clone size: NA; J gene: TRBJ2-1; CDR3 length: 14; CDR3 DNA: TGTGCCAGTAGTATACTAGGGAGCGGGGGTGAGCAGTTCTTC; CDR3 protein: CASSILGSGGEQFF